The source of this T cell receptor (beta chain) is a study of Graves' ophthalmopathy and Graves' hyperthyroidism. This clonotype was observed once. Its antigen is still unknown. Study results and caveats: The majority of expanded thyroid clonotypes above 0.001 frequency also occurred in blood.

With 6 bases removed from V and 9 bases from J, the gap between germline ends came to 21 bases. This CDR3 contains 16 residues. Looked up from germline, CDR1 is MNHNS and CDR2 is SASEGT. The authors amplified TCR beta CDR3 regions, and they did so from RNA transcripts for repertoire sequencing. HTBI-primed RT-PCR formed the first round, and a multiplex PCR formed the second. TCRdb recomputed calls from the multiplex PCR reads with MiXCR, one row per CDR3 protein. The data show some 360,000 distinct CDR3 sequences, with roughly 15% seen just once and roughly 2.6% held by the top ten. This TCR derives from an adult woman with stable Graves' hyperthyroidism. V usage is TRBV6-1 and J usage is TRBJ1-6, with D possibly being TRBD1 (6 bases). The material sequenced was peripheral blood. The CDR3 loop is CASSPLERGAGSPLHF. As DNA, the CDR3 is TGTGCCAGCAGCCCCCTTGAACGGGGGGCGGGTTCACCCCTCCACTTT.